These T cell receptor beta chains were read from a single sample in a study of HIV-infected children after antiretroviral therapy interruption. MiXCR was run by TCRdb on the 3' RACE reads, yielding one entry per CDR3 protein. This sample has about 50,000 distinct CDR3 sequences, with approximately 4% found just once. The specimen was CD45RA+ CD4+ T cells from PBMCs, pooled from several time points, collected from a donor given antiretroviral therapy, either interrupted or continuous. The receptor source for this set is a pool of human donors with HIV. Both conserved end residues are part of each CDR3. D genes are given only for firm matches. A clone size is listed for some rows: how often the clone was seen (once, few, many), or a class if it is expanded.

j_call: TRBJ2-6; clone_size: many; v_call: TRBV28; d_call: .; cdr3_length: 15; cdr3_aa: CASTTGVAGANVLTF; cdr3_nt: TGTGCCAGCACTACCGGGGTAGCTGGGGCCAACGTCCTGACTTTC
j_call: TRBJ1-5; clone_size: many; v_call: TRBV29-1; d_call: .; cdr3_length: 13; cdr3_aa: CSATENSNQPQHF; cdr3_nt: TGCAGCGCGACAGAAAATAGCAATCAGCCCCAGCATTTT
j_call: TRBJ1-6; clone_size: many; v_call: TRBV10-3; d_call: .; cdr3_length: 13; cdr3_aa: CASREAFNSPLHF; cdr3_nt: TGTGCCTCCCGGGAAGCGTTTAATTCACCCCTCCACTTT
j_call: TRBJ2-1; clone_size: few; v_call: TRBV7-2; d_call: TRBD1; cdr3_length: 14; cdr3_aa: CASSRDRVGNEQFF; cdr3_nt: TGTGCCAGCAGCCGGGACAGGGTTGGCAATGAGCAGTTCTTC
j_call: TRBJ2-1; clone_size: many; v_call: TRBV7-2; d_call: .; cdr3_length: 9; cdr3_aa: CASSLFQFF; cdr3_nt: TGTGCCAGCAGCTTATTTCAGTTCTTC
j_call: TRBJ1-2; clone_size: .; v_call: TRBV7-9; d_call: .; cdr3_length: 12; cdr3_aa: CASSLAGARYTF; cdr3_nt: TGTGCCAGCAGCTTAGCAGGGGCCCGCTACACCTTC
j_call: TRBJ2-1; clone_size: many; v_call: TRBV24-1; d_call: .; cdr3_length: 13; cdr3_aa: CATSDLYGYEQFF; cdr3_nt: TGTGCCACCAGTGATTTATACGGGTATGAGCAGTTCTTC
j_call: TRBJ2-7; clone_size: many; v_call: TRBV2; d_call: .; cdr3_length: 14; cdr3_aa: CASSEGEELNEQYF; cdr3_nt: TGTGCCAGCAGTGAAGGGGAAGAATTAAACGAGCAGTACTTC
j_call: TRBJ2-4; clone_size: .; v_call: TRBV12-3/TRBV12-4; d_call: TRBD1; cdr3_length: 17; cdr3_aa: CASSSVGTELAKNIQYF; cdr3_nt: TGTGCCAGCAGTTCTGTCGGGACAGAGTTAGCCAAAAACATTCAGTACTTC
j_call: TRBJ1-2; clone_size: .; v_call: TRBV20-1; d_call: TRBD1; cdr3_length: 14; cdr3_aa: CSAFDRGQGYGYTF; cdr3_nt: TGCAGTGCCTTCGACAGGGGGCAAGGCTATGGCTACACCTTC
j_call: TRBJ1-1; clone_size: .; v_call: TRBV6-9; d_call: TRBD1; cdr3_length: 14; cdr3_aa: CASRTGQGGTEAFF; cdr3_nt: TGTGCCAGCAGGACGGGACAGGGAGGGACTGAAGCTTTCTTT
j_call: TRBJ2-7; clone_size: few; v_call: TRBV3-1; d_call: TRBD1; cdr3_length: 16; cdr3_aa: CASSQRGGTGVYEQYF; cdr3_nt: TGTGCCAGCAGCCAGAGAGGAGGGACAGGGGTCTACGAGCAGTACTTC
j_call: TRBJ1-2; clone_size: many; v_call: TRBV10-1; d_call: .; cdr3_length: 13; cdr3_aa: CASSDHRMSGYTF; cdr3_nt: TGCGCCAGCAGTGATCACCGTATGAGTGGCTACACCTTC
j_call: TRBJ2-3; clone_size: many; v_call: TRBV6-6; d_call: TRBD2; cdr3_length: 16; cdr3_aa: CASSYSTAGGSDTQYF; cdr3_nt: TGTGCCAGCAGTTACTCGACAGCGGGGGGATCAGATACGCAGTATTTT
j_call: TRBJ2-2; clone_size: .; v_call: TRBV27; d_call: TRBD1; cdr3_length: 18; cdr3_aa: CASTYKTGVRRDTGELFF; cdr3_nt: TGTGCCAGCACCTACAAGACAGGGGTCCGCAGAGACACCGGGGAGCTGTTTTTT
j_call: TRBJ2-1; clone_size: many; v_call: TRBV20-1; d_call: .; cdr3_length: 15; cdr3_aa: CSARPGTLTDNEQFF; cdr3_nt: TGCAGTGCCAGACCGGGGACTCTGACGGACAATGAGCAGTTCTTC
j_call: TRBJ1-6; clone_size: medium-sized; v_call: TRBV9; d_call: .; cdr3_length: 14; cdr3_aa: CASSVAVHNSPLHF; cdr3_nt: TGTGCCAGCAGCGTAGCTGTTCATAATTCACCCCTCCACTTT
j_call: TRBJ2-1; clone_size: .; v_call: TRBV12-3/TRBV12-4; d_call: .; cdr3_length: 12; cdr3_aa: CASSLLIHEQFF; cdr3_nt: TGTGCCAGCAGTTTATTGATTCATGAGCAGTTCTTC
j_call: TRBJ2-7; clone_size: many; v_call: TRBV12-3/TRBV12-4; d_call: TRBD2; cdr3_length: 15; cdr3_aa: CASSSGGSRTYEQYF; cdr3_nt: TGTGCCAGCAGTTCGGGGGGGTCCAGGACCTACGAGCAGTACTTC
j_call: TRBJ1-4; clone_size: many; v_call: TRBV15; d_call: .; cdr3_length: 18; cdr3_aa: CATSRDMKGPTTNEKLFF; cdr3_nt: TGTGCCACCAGCAGAGATATGAAGGGGCCGACAACTAATGAAAAACTGTTTTTT
j_call: TRBJ1-1; clone_size: many; v_call: TRBV19; d_call: TRBD1; cdr3_length: 15; cdr3_aa: CASSPRQGTNTEAFF; cdr3_nt: TGTGCCAGTAGTCCCCGACAGGGGACGAACACTGAAGCTTTCTTT
j_call: TRBJ2-1; clone_size: few; v_call: TRBV5-1; d_call: .; cdr3_length: 15; cdr3_aa: CASSPRDGEFNEQFF; cdr3_nt: TGCGCCAGCAGCCCCCGGGACGGAGAATTCAATGAGCAGTTCTTC
j_call: TRBJ2-7; clone_size: many; v_call: TRBV5-1; d_call: TRBD1; cdr3_length: 14; cdr3_aa: CASSLGTGGFEQYF; cdr3_nt: TGCGCCAGCAGCCTCGGGACAGGGGGGTTCGAGCAGTACTTC
j_call: TRBJ2-3; clone_size: .; v_call: TRBV21-1; d_call: .; cdr3_length: 17; cdr3_aa: CASSLPGGAPGTDTQYF; cdr3_nt: TGTGCCAGCAGCCTACCGGGGGGGGCACCGGGCACAGATACGCAGTATTTT
j_call: TRBJ2-3; clone_size: .; v_call: TRBV7-2; d_call: TRBD2; cdr3_length: 16; cdr3_aa: CASSFGASGGSDTQYF; cdr3_nt: TGTGCCAGCAGCTTTGGCGCCAGCGGGGGGTCAGATACGCAGTATTTT
j_call: TRBJ1-5; clone_size: many; v_call: TRBV20-1; d_call: TRBD1; cdr3_length: 15; cdr3_aa: CSAGRSRGSYQPQHF; cdr3_nt: TGCAGTGCTGGAAGAAGCAGGGGGAGCTATCAGCCCCAGCATTTT
j_call: TRBJ2-7; clone_size: few; v_call: TRBV2; d_call: .; cdr3_length: 13; cdr3_aa: CATRLELQGWQYF; cdr3_nt: TGTGCCACCCGTCTCGAACTACAGGGCTGGCAGTACTTC
j_call: TRBJ1-1; clone_size: .; v_call: TRBV28; d_call: .; cdr3_length: 14; cdr3_aa: CASSSAGLNTEAFF; cdr3_nt: TGTGCCAGCAGCTCCGCGGGGTTGAACACTGAAGCTTTCTTT
j_call: TRBJ2-1; clone_size: many; v_call: TRBV20-1; d_call: TRBD2; cdr3_length: 16; cdr3_aa: CRTAGLAGGLRDEQFF; cdr3_nt: TGCAGGACCGCAGGACTAGCGGGGGGGCTCAGAGATGAGCAGTTCTTC
j_call: TRBJ2-7; clone_size: many; v_call: TRBV29-1; d_call: TRBD1; cdr3_length: 12; cdr3_aa: CSAGDRYYEQYF; cdr3_nt: TGCAGCGCTGGGGACAGATACTACGAGCAGTACTTC
j_call: TRBJ2-4; clone_size: many; v_call: TRBV5-8; d_call: .; cdr3_length: 15; cdr3_aa: CASSLAATAGYIQYF; cdr3_nt: TGTGCCAGCAGCTTGGCCGCGACGGCGGGGTACATTCAGTACTTC
j_call: TRBJ1-1; clone_size: .; v_call: TRBV12-3/TRBV12-4; d_call: .; cdr3_length: 13; cdr3_aa: CASRRKGGTEAFF; cdr3_nt: TGTGCCAGCAGGAGGAAGGGGGGCACTGAAGCTTTCTTT
j_call: TRBJ2-7; clone_size: medium-sized; v_call: TRBV20-1; d_call: TRBD1; cdr3_length: 18; cdr3_aa: CSARDTRRQGTLSYEQYF; cdr3_nt: TGCAGTGCTAGGGATACTCGTCGACAGGGAACCCTCTCCTACGAGCAGTACTTC
j_call: TRBJ1-6; clone_size: many; v_call: TRBV27; d_call: .; cdr3_length: 19; cdr3_aa: CASTREGLGPVQWSSPLHF; cdr3_nt: TGTGCCAGCACCCGTGAGGGTTTGGGGCCGGTCCAGTGGAGTTCACCCCTCCACTTT
j_call: TRBJ1-1; clone_size: many; v_call: TRBV5-1; d_call: .; cdr3_length: 13; cdr3_aa: CASSLRMNTEAFF; cdr3_nt: TGCGCCAGCAGCCTGCGAATGAACACTGAAGCTTTCTTT
j_call: TRBJ2-4; clone_size: few; v_call: TRBV20-1; d_call: .; cdr3_length: 15; cdr3_aa: CSASSSGAGKNIQYF; cdr3_nt: TGCAGTGCTAGTTCGTCAGGGGCCGGTAAAAACATTCAGTACTTC
j_call: TRBJ2-2; clone_size: many; v_call: TRBV20-1; d_call: TRBD1; cdr3_length: 13; cdr3_aa: CSVGQGASGELFF; cdr3_nt: TGCAGTGTCGGTCAGGGGGCTTCCGGGGAGCTGTTTTTT
j_call: TRBJ2-5; clone_size: many; v_call: TRBV20-1; d_call: TRBD2; cdr3_length: 14; cdr3_aa: CSASPGGGQETQYF; cdr3_nt: TGCAGTGCTAGTCCCGGGGGGGGCCAAGAGACCCAGTACTTC
j_call: TRBJ2-2; clone_size: medium-sized; v_call: TRBV20-1; d_call: .; cdr3_length: 13; cdr3_aa: CSARVADTGELFF; cdr3_nt: TGCAGTGCTAGAGTAGCAGACACCGGGGAGCTGTTTTTT
j_call: TRBJ2-3; clone_size: few; v_call: TRBV13; d_call: .; cdr3_length: 16; cdr3_aa: CASSPPGPALPDTQYF; cdr3_nt: TGTGCCAGCAGCCCCCCGGGACCAGCCCTCCCAGATACGCAGTATTTT
j_call: TRBJ1-1; clone_size: many; v_call: TRBV12-3/TRBV12-4; d_call: .; cdr3_length: 13; cdr3_aa: CASSSSRNTEAFF; cdr3_nt: TGTGCCAGCAGTTCGAGCCGCAACACTGAAGCTTTCTTT
j_call: TRBJ2-7; clone_size: few; v_call: TRBV29-1; d_call: .; cdr3_length: 11; cdr3_aa: CSVETGYEQYF; cdr3_nt: TGCAGCGTCGAAACAGGCTACGAGCAGTACTTC
j_call: TRBJ1-1; clone_size: many; v_call: TRBV20-1; d_call: TRBD1; cdr3_length: 14; cdr3_aa: CSARRQGANTEAFF; cdr3_nt: TGCAGTGCCAGACGACAGGGCGCGAACACTGAAGCTTTCTTT
j_call: TRBJ2-4; clone_size: many; v_call: TRBV20-1; d_call: .; cdr3_length: 13; cdr3_aa: CSANGAGMNIQYF; cdr3_nt: TGCAGTGCTAACGGGGCTGGGATGAACATTCAGTACTTC
j_call: TRBJ1-2; clone_size: many; v_call: TRBV28; d_call: .; cdr3_length: 17; cdr3_aa: CASSLSSGWGTNYGYTF; cdr3_nt: TGTGCCAGCAGTTTATCTTCGGGTTGGGGTACTAACTATGGCTACACCTTC
j_call: TRBJ1-4; clone_size: few; v_call: TRBV18; d_call: TRBD1; cdr3_length: 14; cdr3_aa: CASSPADRAEKLFF; cdr3_nt: TGTGCCAGCTCACCAGCAGACAGGGCCGAAAAACTGTTTTTT